This T cell receptor (beta chain) originates from a study of T cells after yellow fever vaccination. Study details: In the case of low-cell-number fractions, SMART-Seq v4 Ultra Low Input was used for preparation.

Only a few counts were recorded for this clonotype. Antigen unknown. This CDR3 comprises 14 residues. Per the germline V gene, CDR1 is MGHRA and CDR2 is YSYEKL. V was trimmed by 3 bases and J by 6 bases, leaving 11 bases between them. TCR cDNA was made by 5'RACE template switching, adding a universal primer site and UMIs. MiXCR was run by TCRdb on the 5' RACE reads, yielding one entry per CDR3 protein. Altogether around 320,000 distinct CDR3 sequences are present, 3.5% to 4.5% being singletons, with the ten largest covering 15% to 20%. Study-wide points: Abundant bulk-population clonotypes could contaminate the FACS-sorted repertoires. Reappearance after the booster was seen for most primary-vaccination clones, at 95% to 96% CD4 and 88% CD8.

V usage is TRBV4-1 and J usage is TRBJ2-2; D remains unclear. The TCR sequence derives from a man between 18 and 35 years old who received the YFV17D yellow fever vaccine. Sequenced material: PBMCs, taken 15 days after the yellow fever booster vaccination. This chain's CDR3 is CASSHALKAGELFF. CDR3 coding DNA: TGCGCCAGCAGCCACGCTTTAAAAGCCGGGGAGCTGTTTTTT.